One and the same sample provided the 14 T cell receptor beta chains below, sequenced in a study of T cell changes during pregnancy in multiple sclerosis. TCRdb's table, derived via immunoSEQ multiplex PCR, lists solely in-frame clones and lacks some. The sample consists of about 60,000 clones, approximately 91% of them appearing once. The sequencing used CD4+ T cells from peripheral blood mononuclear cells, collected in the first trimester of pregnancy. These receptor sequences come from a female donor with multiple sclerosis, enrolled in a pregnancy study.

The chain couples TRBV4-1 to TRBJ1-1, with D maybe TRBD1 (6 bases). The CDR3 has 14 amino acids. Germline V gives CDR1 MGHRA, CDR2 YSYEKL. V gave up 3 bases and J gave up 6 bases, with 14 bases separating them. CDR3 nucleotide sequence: TGCGCCAGCAGCCACCAGGGGTACCGACCTGAAGCTTTCTTT. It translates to CASSHQGYRPEAFF.

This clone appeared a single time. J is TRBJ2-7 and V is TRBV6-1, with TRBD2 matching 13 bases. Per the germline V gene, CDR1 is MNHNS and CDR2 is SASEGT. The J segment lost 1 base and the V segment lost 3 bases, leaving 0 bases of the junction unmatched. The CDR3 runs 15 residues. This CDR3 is CASSEGLAGSYEQYF. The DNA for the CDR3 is TGTGCCAGCAGTGAGGGACTAGCGGGGTCCTACGAGCAGTACTTC.

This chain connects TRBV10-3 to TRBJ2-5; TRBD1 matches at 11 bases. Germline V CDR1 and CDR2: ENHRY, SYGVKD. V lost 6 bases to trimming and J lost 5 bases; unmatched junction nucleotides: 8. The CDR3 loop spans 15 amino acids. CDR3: CAIRDPGQGGETQYF. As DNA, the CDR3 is TGTGCCATCAGGGACCCGGGACAGGGGGGGGAGACCCAGTACTTC.

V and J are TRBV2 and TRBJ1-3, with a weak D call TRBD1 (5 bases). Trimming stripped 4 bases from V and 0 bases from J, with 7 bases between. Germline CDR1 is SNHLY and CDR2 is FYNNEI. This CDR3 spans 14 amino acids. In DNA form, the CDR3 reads TGTGCCAGCAGTGGACAGAGCTCTGGAAACACCATATATTTT. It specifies CASSGQSSGNTIYF.

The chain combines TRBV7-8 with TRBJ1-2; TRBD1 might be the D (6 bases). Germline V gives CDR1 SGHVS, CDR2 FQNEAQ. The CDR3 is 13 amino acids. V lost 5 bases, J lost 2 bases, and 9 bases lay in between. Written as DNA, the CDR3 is TGTGCCAGCAGCCGGACAGTCAACTATGGCTACACCTTC. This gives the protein CASSRTVNYGYTF.

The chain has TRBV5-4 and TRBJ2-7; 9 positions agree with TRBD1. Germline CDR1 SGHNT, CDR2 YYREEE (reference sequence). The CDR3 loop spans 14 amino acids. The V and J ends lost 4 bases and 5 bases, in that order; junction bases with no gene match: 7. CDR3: CASSQPGQGNEQYF. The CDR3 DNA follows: TGTGCCAGCAGCCAACCGGGACAGGGAAACGAGCAGTACTTC.

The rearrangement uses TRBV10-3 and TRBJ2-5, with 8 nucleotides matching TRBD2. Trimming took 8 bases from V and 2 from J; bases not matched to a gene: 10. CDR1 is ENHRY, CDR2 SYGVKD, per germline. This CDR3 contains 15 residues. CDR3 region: CAIRAGGKGQETQYF. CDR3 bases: TGTGCCATCCGGGCGGGGGGCAAAGGGCAAGAGACCCAGTACTTC.

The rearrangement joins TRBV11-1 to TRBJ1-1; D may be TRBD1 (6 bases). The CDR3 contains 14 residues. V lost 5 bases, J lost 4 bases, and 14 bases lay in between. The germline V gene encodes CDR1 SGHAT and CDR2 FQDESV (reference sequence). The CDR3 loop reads CASSPTAGVTEAFF. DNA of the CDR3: TGTGCCAGCAGCCCCACGGCAGGGGTCACTGAAGCTTTCTTT.

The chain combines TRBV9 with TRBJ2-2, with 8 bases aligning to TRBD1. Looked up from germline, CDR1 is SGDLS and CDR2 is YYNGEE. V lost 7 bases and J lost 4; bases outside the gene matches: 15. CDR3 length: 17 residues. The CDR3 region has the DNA TGTGCCAGCTCAGGGGGCCCGCCTCTCAGAGGCACCGGGGAGCTGTTTTTT. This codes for CASSGGPPLRGTGELFF.

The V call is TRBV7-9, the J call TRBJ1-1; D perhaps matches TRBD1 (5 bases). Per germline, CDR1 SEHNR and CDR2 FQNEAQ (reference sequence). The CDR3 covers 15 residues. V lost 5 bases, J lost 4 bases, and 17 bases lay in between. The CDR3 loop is CASSPQGSALTEAFF. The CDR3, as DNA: TGTGCCAGCAGCCCCCAGGGCTCCGCCCTCACTGAAGCTTTCTTT.

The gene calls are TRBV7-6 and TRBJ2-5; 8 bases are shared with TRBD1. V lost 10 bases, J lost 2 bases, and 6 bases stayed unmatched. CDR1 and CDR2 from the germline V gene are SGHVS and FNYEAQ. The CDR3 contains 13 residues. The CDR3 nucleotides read TGTGCCACCGGGACAGGTCCACAAGAGACCCAGTACTTC. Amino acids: CATGTGPQETQYF. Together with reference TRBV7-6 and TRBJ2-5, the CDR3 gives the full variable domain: GAGVSQSPRYKVTKRGQDVALRCDPISGHVSLYWYRQALGQGPEFLTYFNYEAQQDKSGLPNDRFSAERPEGSISTLTIQRTEQRDSAMYRCATGTGPQETQYFGPGTRLLVL.

The CDR3 coding sequence is TGTGCCAGTAGTATAGGGCTGTCGAGGTCGGGAGAGACCCAGTACTTC. Amino acid sequence: CASSIGLSRSGETQYF. The rearrangement joins TRBV19 to TRBJ2-5; D uncertain. Per germline, CDR1 LNHDA and CDR2 SQIVND (reference sequence). V lost 1 base to trimming and J lost 4 bases, with 16 bases between them. This CDR3 has 16 amino acids. Together with reference TRBV19 and TRBJ2-5, the CDR3 gives the full variable domain: DGGITQSPKYLFRKEGQNVTLSCEQNLNHDAMYWYRQDPGQGLRLIYYSQIVNDFQKGDIAEGYSVSREKKESFPLTVTSAQKNPTAFYLCASSIGLSRSGETQYFGPGTRLLVL.

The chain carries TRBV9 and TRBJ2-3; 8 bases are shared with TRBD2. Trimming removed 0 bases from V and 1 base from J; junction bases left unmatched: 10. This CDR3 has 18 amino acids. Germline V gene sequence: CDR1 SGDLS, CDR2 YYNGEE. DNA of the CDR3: TGTGCCAGCAGCGTAGGACCCTCGGGGGGGGCCGGCACAGATACGCAGTATTTT. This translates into CASSVGPSGGAGTDTQYF.

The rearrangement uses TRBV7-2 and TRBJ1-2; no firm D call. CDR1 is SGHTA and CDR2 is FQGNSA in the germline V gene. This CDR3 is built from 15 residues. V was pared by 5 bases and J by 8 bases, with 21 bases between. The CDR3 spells CASSTTTSSAGGYTF. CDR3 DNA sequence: TGTGCCAGCAGCACCACAACATCTTCGGCAGGAGGCTACACCTTC.